Included here is one T cell receptor (beta chain) sequence, with context. Original methodology: Counts of nucleated cells, estimated from reference gene primer amplification, were obtained. Libraries were prepared by immunoSEQ multiplex PCR; TCRdb keeps only in-frame clonotypes and omits some of them. V and J calls and clone size are copied from that table; D and trimming were computed from the DNA. The profile covers roughly 220,000 clones, with roughly nine tenths appearing a single time and under 3.5% taken by the ten largest. Residents of approximately 25 US areas, aged roughly 18 to 90 years, made up the participants. The data stem from a study of blood T cell repertoires in COVID-19. This receptor was taken from a woman aged 18 to 35 in a cohort exposed to, infected with or recovered from COVID-19 (not recorded which). Sequencing was performed on PBMCs or T cells enriched from blood (not recorded which).

CDR3 sequence reads: CASSFDAGLRANYGYTF. Written as DNA, the CDR3 is TGTGCCAGCAGCTTCGATGCAGGTTTAAGAGCTAACTATGGCTACACCTTC. The J gene is TRBJ1-2, the V gene TRBV5-6; D ambiguous. The CDR3 totals 17 residues. V lost 2 bases, J lost 0 bases, and 17 bases lay in between. From germline, CDR1 is SGHDT and CDR2 YYEEEE.